The T cell receptor beta chain under discussion was sequenced for a study of T cells expressing NK-cell markers. Study-level background: Seropositivity for HCMV was found in seven of the eight sequenced donors, with one seronegative.

CDR3 length: 12 amino acids. Regarding this clonotype: What it binds is unknown.

Study-wide results and caveats: The CD3+CD56-NKG2C+ fraction was also led by these clonotypes in a few donors.

UMI-tagged 5'RACE template switching yielded the TCR beta cDNA. TCRdb re-called the 5' RACE reads and gives one entry per CDR3 protein, without DNA. This sample's clone table lists around 470,000 distinct CDR3 sequences. Material for sequencing was blood T cells: a sorted CD56 or NKG2C T cell subset, CD4+ or CD8+ T cells, or bulk PBMC T cells (not recorded which). The receptor was derived from a woman aged 50 to 60 in good health. J is TRBJ2-3 and V is TRBV12-3 or TRBV12-4. The CDR3 loop reads CASSLLFERPYF.